Listed below are T cell receptor beta chains from one sample, sequenced in a study of vaccination and CD4 T cells after COVID-19. For these receptors, no antigen is known. One entry per CDR3 protein, called by TCRdb with MiXCR from the PCR reads. The sample has about 20,000 distinct CDR3 sequences, 45% to 70% seen once; the top ten hold over 9%. The specimen was CD4+ T cells from blood, cultured in vitro. The receptors originated from a human donor who had recovered from COVID-19. Each CDR3 is given with its conserved first and last residue. D genes are given only for firm matches. Where a row states a size, it is once, few, many or the class of an expanded clone; other rows omit it.

v_gene: TRBV7-3; j_gene: TRBJ1-1; d_gene: NA; abundance: NA; CDR3aa: CASSPGRNTEAFF; CDR3nt: TGTGCCAGCAGCCCCGGACGGAACACTGAAGCTTTCTTT
v_gene: TRBV20-1; j_gene: TRBJ1-1; d_gene: NA; abundance: NA; CDR3aa: CSAPENTEAFF; CDR3nt: TGCAGTGCGCCAGAGAACACTGAAGCTTTCTTT
v_gene: TRBV4-3; j_gene: TRBJ2-5; d_gene: NA; abundance: NA; CDR3aa: CASSQDRETQYF; CDR3nt: TGCGCCAGCAGCCAAGATAGGGAGACCCAGTACTTC
v_gene: TRBV7-8; j_gene: TRBJ1-1; d_gene: TRBD1; abundance: NA; CDR3aa: CASSLEGAGNTEAFF; CDR3nt: TGTGCCAGCAGCTTAGAGGGGGCAGGGAACACTGAAGCTTTCTTT
v_gene: TRBV10-3; j_gene: TRBJ2-3; d_gene: NA; abundance: NA; CDR3aa: CAISLGVSTDTQYF; CDR3nt: TGTGCCATCAGCTTAGGGGTTAGCACAGATACGCAGTATTTT
v_gene: TRBV6-1; j_gene: TRBJ2-7; d_gene: TRBD2; abundance: few; CDR3aa: CATRLAGRYEQYF; CDR3nt: TGTGCCACGCGACTAGCGGGGCGCTACGAGCAGTACTTC
v_gene: TRBV28; j_gene: TRBJ1-2; d_gene: NA; abundance: once; CDR3aa: CASSLWGAGKRSGYTF; CDR3nt: TGTGCCAGCAGTTTATGGGGAGCAGGGAAAAGATCCGGCTACACCTTC
v_gene: TRBV11-2; j_gene: TRBJ1-2; d_gene: NA; abundance: NA; CDR3aa: CASSFSTGLSGYTF; CDR3nt: TGTGCCAGCAGCTTTTCGACCGGACTAAGCGGCTACACCTTC
v_gene: TRBV27; j_gene: TRBJ1-3; d_gene: NA; abundance: NA; CDR3aa: CASSGWGSSGNTIYF; CDR3nt: TGTGCCAGCAGTGGTTGGGGGAGCTCTGGAAACACCATATATTTT
v_gene: TRBV5-1; j_gene: TRBJ1-1; d_gene: TRBD1; abundance: NA; CDR3aa: CASSNTGQGASHF; CDR3nt: TGCGCCAGCAGCAACACGGGACAGGGCGCTTCGCATTTT
v_gene: TRBV6-5; j_gene: TRBJ2-7; d_gene: TRBD1; abundance: NA; CDR3aa: CASSYRDRGAYEQYF; CDR3nt: TGTGCCAGCAGTTACCGGGACAGGGGCGCCTACGAGCAGTACTTC
v_gene: TRBV28; j_gene: TRBJ1-2; d_gene: TRBD1; abundance: NA; CDR3aa: CASRPQGDYGYTF; CDR3nt: TGTGCCAGCAGGCCCCAGGGGGACTATGGCTACACCTTC
v_gene: TRBV18; j_gene: TRBJ2-5; d_gene: NA; abundance: NA; CDR3aa: CASSRPAETQYF; CDR3nt: TGTGCCAGCTCACGACCTGCCGAGACCCAGTACTTC
v_gene: TRBV2; j_gene: TRBJ2-1; d_gene: NA; abundance: NA; CDR3aa: CASREPNNEQFF; CDR3nt: TGTGCCAGCAGAGAACCAAACAATGAGCAGTTCTTC
v_gene: TRBV20-1; j_gene: TRBJ1-1; d_gene: NA; abundance: NA; CDR3aa: CSAPPPWGGTEAFF; CDR3nt: TGCAGTGCTCCCCCGCCGTGGGGTGGCACTGAAGCTTTCTTT
v_gene: TRBV30; j_gene: TRBJ1-1; d_gene: NA; abundance: few; CDR3aa: CAWGPKALNTEAFF; CDR3nt: TGTGCCTGGGGCCCCAAAGCTTTGAACACTGAAGCTTTCTTT
v_gene: TRBV28; j_gene: TRBJ1-6; d_gene: NA; abundance: NA; CDR3aa: CASSLSGNNSPLHF; CDR3nt: TGTGCCAGCAGTTTGTCAGGCAATAATTCACCCCTCCACTTT
v_gene: TRBV2; j_gene: TRBJ1-3; d_gene: NA; abundance: NA; CDR3aa: CASSEALGGNTIYF; CDR3nt: TGTGCCAGCAGTGAAGCGCTTGGGGGGAACACCATATATTTT
v_gene: TRBV2; j_gene: TRBJ2-2; d_gene: TRBD1; abundance: NA; CDR3aa: CAGRGTGGNGELFF; CDR3nt: TGTGCCGGCCGGGGGACAGGGGGTAACGGGGAGCTGTTTTTT